Listed below are T cell receptor beta chains from one sample, sequenced in a study of blood T cells in healthy people across ages. TCRdb reprocessed the 5' RACE reads via MiXCR and lists one record per CDR3 protein. This sample has over 1,500,000 distinct CDR3 sequences, with about 39% found just once. Sequencing used blood. All receptors come from a human donor in good health. The CDR3 runs from the conserved cysteine through the conserved F or W. The order of the fields is V gene, D gene, J gene, clone size, CDR3 DNA, CDR3 protein. A D gene is named only where the DNA matches it firmly. Some rows have no size entry. The others give once, few or many, or a class for an expanded clone.

TRBV3-1	TRBD1	TRBJ1-3	-	TGTGCCAGCAGCCAAGATCTGTCAAGGGGGCTTTTCTCTGGAAACACCATATATTTT	CASSQDLSRGLFSGNTIYF
TRBV10-3	TRBD1	TRBJ2-1	few	TGTGCCATCGCTAACAGGGGTGGGTCCTACAATGAGCAGTTCTTC	CAIANRGGSYNEQFF
TRBV3-1	-	TRBJ2-5	-	TGTGCCAGCAGCCCAACCGGTACAGGCTACCAAGAGACCCAGTACTTC	CASSPTGTGYQETQYF
TRBV29-1	-	TRBJ2-1	few	TGCAGCGTTGACGTTCCGTACAGGTCTTCCAATGAGCAGTTCTTC	CSVDVPYRSSNEQFF
TRBV6-5	-	TRBJ2-7	-	TGTGCCAGCAGTTACTCGGCGCTTTCCTACGAGCAGTACTTC	CASSYSALSYEQYF
TRBV6-6	-	TRBJ1-5	few	TGTGCCAGCAGTTACCTGTGGGGACAGCATTTT	CASSYLWGQHF
TRBV20-1	TRBD1	TRBJ1-1	few	TGCAGTGCTAGTCCGGGGACAGGGTTCACTGAAGCTTTCTTT	CSASPGTGFTEAFF
TRBV7-2	TRBD2	TRBJ2-3	few	TGTGCCAGCAGCATACTAGCGGGGAAATCAGATACGCAGTATTTT	CASSILAGKSDTQYF
TRBV20-1	-	TRBJ2-7	-	TGCAGTGCCTGGAGGGACTACGAGCAGTACTTC	CSAWRDYEQYF
TRBV5-1	TRBD1	TRBJ2-7	-	TGCGCCAGCAGCTTGCCAGGGGCAGGGGGCTCCTACGAGCAGTACTTC	CASSLPGAGGSYEQYF
TRBV6-5	TRBD1	TRBJ1-1	-	TGTGCCAGCAGGGACAGGATGAACACTGAAGCTTTCTTT	CASRDRMNTEAFF
TRBV6-1	-	TRBJ2-7	few	TGTGCCAGCAGTGAGTCAGGTCGTTACGAGCAGTACTTC	CASSESGRYEQYF
TRBV7-6	-	TRBJ2-1	-	TGTGCCAGCAGCTTACTTGGGGGGCTCGATACCTACAATGAGCAGTTCTTC	CASSLLGGLDTYNEQFF
TRBV6-6	-	TRBJ2-3	few	TGTGCCAGCAGTTTCGGCCGGGACTCAAGGGGTGCAGATACGCAGTATTTT	CASSFGRDSRGADTQYF
TRBV4-3	-	TRBJ2-3	few	TGCGCCAGCAGCCAAGAGGTAGTAGCTGGCGATACGCAGTATTTT	CASSQEVVAGDTQYF
TRBV5-1	TRBD1	TRBJ1-5	few	TGCGCCAGCAGCCCCTCTGGGCAGGGGGCAGGTCAGCCCCAGCATTTT	CASSPSGQGAGQPQHF
TRBV7-3	TRBD1	TRBJ1-1	-	TGTGCCAGCAGCTTGGGACAGGGTCGGGACACTGAAGCTTTCTTT	CASSLGQGRDTEAFF
TRBV2	-	TRBJ2-7	once	TGTGCCAGCGCTCCCCAGGCAGCTTATTGCGAGCAGTACTTC	CASAPQAAYCEQYF
TRBV5-1	-	TRBJ2-6	few	TGCGCCAGCAGCGACCAAGGGGGTTCTGGGGCCAACGTCCTGACTTTC	CASSDQGGSGANVLTF
TRBV5-4	TRBD1	TRBJ2-7	few	TGTGCCAGCAGCCCTGAGCCGGGACAGGGTAATTCCGAGCAGTACTTC	CASSPEPGQGNSEQYF
TRBV7-9	TRBD1	TRBJ2-1	-	TGTGCCAGCAGCTCAAGTGGGACAGTTGAGCAGTTCTTC	CASSSSGTVEQFF
TRBV5-1	-	TRBJ1-2	-	TGCGCCAGCAGCCTCGACAGCCTACCAATCTCCTATGGCTACACCTTC	CASSLDSLPISYGYTF
TRBV5-5	TRBD1	TRBJ1-1	-	TGTGCCAGCATTAAGACAGGGGGCGCGGGGAACACTGAAGCTTTCTTT	CASIKTGGAGNTEAFF
TRBV7-9	-	TRBJ2-3	-	TGTGCCAGCAGCTCCCTTAGTCTCCGACAGGAGATCACAGATACGCAGTATTTT	CASSSLSLRQEITDTQYF
TRBV27	-	TRBJ2-7	-	TGTGCCAGCAGTTTAAACACCCACTCCTACGAGCAGTACTTC	CASSLNTHSYEQYF
TRBV29-1	-	TRBJ1-1	-	TGCAGCGTTGTGTTTAAAGCAGGGACTGACGAAGCTTTCTTT	CSVVFKAGTDEAFF